A single sample is the source of the 22 T cell receptor beta chains below, sequenced in a study of cytomegalovirus exposure and HLA in healthy donors (dated by TCRdb to the late 2010s). Library preparation used the immunoSEQ multiplex PCR assay. The multiplex PCR relied on a mix of 60 forward primers for TCR Vbeta segments and 13 reverse primers for TCR Jbeta segments. The table comes from immuneACCESS by way of TCRdb, which keeps in-frame sequences with V and J called. Part of the clones is missing from these tables; in studies checked, under half for an unresolved V gene and the rest for unknown reasons. For this sample there are some 180,000 clones; around three quarters appear just once. The ten largest clones represent approximately 2% of the sample. Source material: PBMCs. The receptor source for this set is a woman aged 25 to 39 in good health and CMV-seronegative.

The chain recombines TRBV29-1 with TRBJ2-6; 9 nucleotides match TRBD1. Germline lookup yields CDR1 SQVTM and CDR2 ANQGSEA. The CDR3 has 16 residues. Germline trimming cut 6 bases from V and 0 bases from J; bases unmatched to any gene: 6. This CDR3 reads CSVRQGVRSGANVLTF. CDR3 in DNA: TGCAGCGTGAGACAGGGGGTGCGCTCTGGGGCCAACGTCCTGACTTTC.

This chain uses TRBV30 with TRBJ2-1; TRBD2 matches 10 bases. V shed 6 bases and J 8 bases; nucleotides not matched to a gene: 7. The germline CDR1 and CDR2 sequences are GTSNPN and SVGIG (reference sequence). The CDR3 extends over 13 amino acids. CDR3 DNA sequence: TGTGCCTGTGAGCGGGGGGGCCTTGATGAGCAGTTCTTC. It specifies CACERGGLDEQFF.

This chain joins TRBV4-2 and TRBJ2-7; tentative D call: TRBD1 (7 bases). The CDR3 has 15 residues. V shed 0 bases and J shed 4 bases, with 13 bases lying between them. Germline-derived CDR1 and CDR2 are LGHNA and YNFKEQ. The CDR3 DNA follows: TGTGCCAGCAGCCAAGATATCCAGGGGGGATACGAGCAGTACTTC. This translates into CASSQDIQGGYEQYF.

The chain links TRBV6-6 to TRBJ1-2; a weak D match, TRBD1 (5 bases). V lost 8 bases and J 8 bases, leaving 18 bases between the germline ends. The CDR3 contains 13 residues. The germline CDR1 and CDR2 sequences are MNHNY and SVGAGI (reference sequence). The CDR3 region has the DNA TGTGCCAGCCTAAGCCGGGACTATTCCGGCTACACCTTC. Translated: CASLSRDYSGYTF.

The chain links TRBV6-1 to TRBJ1-2, with 11 bases aligning to TRBD1. Trimming cost V 3 bases and J 4 bases; bases outside gene matches: 4. CDR1 and CDR2 (germline): MNHNS, SASEGT. CDR3 length: 15 residues. CDR3 amino acids: CASSERTGGSYGYTF. The CDR3 DNA reads TGTGCCAGCAGTGAGAGGACAGGGGGCAGCTATGGCTACACCTTC.

This chain links TRBV5-1 with TRBJ1-1, with 8 positions matching TRBD1. J was trimmed by 10 bases and V by 4 bases; bases with no gene match: 6. CDR3 length equals 12 residues. Germline V gene lookup returns CDR1 SGHRS and CDR2 YFSETQ. The CDR3 region is CASSLDRGRAFF. CDR3 coding DNA: TGCGCCAGCAGCCTCGACAGGGGTAGAGCTTTCTTT.

The rearrangement links TRBV5-1 to TRBJ1-1, with D hard to call. Germline V gives CDR1 SGHRS, CDR2 YFSETQ. The CDR3 is 14 amino acids. Trimming took off 5 bases at V and 1 base at J, with 12 bases between the two ends. The CDR3 DNA follows: TGCGCCAGCAGGCCCAATACAGAGAACACTGAAGCTTTCTTT. This encodes CASRPNTENTEAFF. The whole variable domain, filled in from reference TRBV5-1 and TRBJ1-1, reads KAGVTQTPRYLIKTRGQQVTLSCSPISGHRSVSWYQQTPGQGLQFLFEYFSETQRNKGNFPGRFSGRQFSNSRSEMNVSTLELGDSALYLCASRPNTENTEAFFGQGTRLTVV.

V gene TRBV6-1 combines with J gene TRBJ2-1; 9 bases map to TRBD2. With 2 bases clipped from V and 10 bases from J, the junction kept 9 bases outside the gene matches. Germline V gene sequence: CDR1 MNHNS, CDR2 SASEGT. CDR3 length: 15 residues. The CDR3 is CASSEREDSGREQFF. DNA of the CDR3: TGTGCCAGCAGTGAACGTGAGGACAGCGGGAGGGAGCAGTTCTTC.

The chain employs TRBV7-3 and TRBJ2-5, with a weak D call TRBD2 (5 bases). Germline V CDR1 and CDR2: SGHTA, FQGTGA. V was cut by 5 bases and J by 1 base, with 11 bases left in between. The CDR3 runs 14 residues. CDR3 DNA: TGTGCCAGCAGCATTTATCGGGGCCAAGAGACCCAGTACTTC. Translating it yields CASSIYRGQETQYF.

The V gene is TRBV30, the J gene TRBJ2-5; D not certain. The J call may be in error: the DNA end matches TRBJ2-7 better. This CDR3 is built from 15 residues. CDR1 and CDR2 from the germline V gene are GTSNPN and SVGIG (reference sequence). The CDR3 sequence is CAWSPHNRPWGEQYF. Written as DNA, the CDR3 is TGTGCCTGGAGTCCCCACAATCGACCTTGGGGCGAGCAGTACTTC.

This rearrangement joins TRBV5-1 to TRBJ1-1; TRBD1 might be the D (5 bases). This CDR3 spans 18 amino acids. CDR1 SGHRS and CDR2 YFSETQ come from the germline V gene. Trimming left V 7 bases short and J 2 bases short, with 27 bases between. The CDR3 nucleotides read TGCGCCAGCGGGCTCGCTCCGGGCGGGGGATTCCAAAACACTGAAGCTTTCTTT. Protein sequence: CASGLAPGGGFQNTEAFF.

The chain joins TRBV7-2 to TRBJ2-2, with 8 bases that match TRBD1. CDR1 and CDR2 from the germline V gene are SGHTA and FQGNSA. V lost 1 base, J lost 8 bases, and 6 bases stayed unmatched. CDR3 size: 15 residues. In nucleotides, the CDR3 is TGTGCCAGCAGCTTAGAAGGGACAGGACCAGGGGAGCTGTTTTTT. Translation: CASSLEGTGPGELFF. Supplemented by reference TRBV7-2 and TRBJ2-2, the full variable domain reads GAGVSQSPSNKVTEKGKDVELRCDPISGHTALYWYRQSLGQGLEFLIYFQGNSAPDKSGLPSDRFSAERTGGSVSTLTIQRTQQEDSAVYLCASSLEGTGPGELFFGEGSRLTVL.

The V and J genes are TRBV5-1 and TRBJ1-1; D is uncertain. The CDR3 covers 14 residues. With 4 bases removed from V and 0 bases from J, the gap between germline ends came to 10 bases. Germline CDR1 reads SGHRS; CDR2 reads YFSETQ. Written as DNA, the CDR3 is TGCGCCAGCAGCCCCGGACTGTTGAACACTGAAGCTTTCTTT. Protein product: CASSPGLLNTEAFF.

A note on this clone: The junction shows a germline mismatch at one end, possibly a read error. This sequence joins TRBV2 and TRBJ1-4; 8 nucleotides agree with TRBD1. Germline V gene sequence: CDR1 SNHLY, CDR2 FYNNEI. This CDR3 has 15 residues. In nucleotides, the CDR3 is TGTGCCAGCAGCGAAGTGACAGGGGCTAATGAAAAACTGTTTTTT. Translation: CASSEVTGANEKLFF.

This chain joins TRBV7-2 and TRBJ2-3, with 10 bases matching TRBD2. The length of the CDR3 is 18 residues. Germline loops: CDR1 SGHTA, CDR2 FQGNSA. Losses at the gene ends were 1 base for V and 5 bases for J; bases not matched to a gene: 12. CDR3 protein: CASSLVLAGGPAGDTQYF. As DNA, the CDR3 is TGTGCCAGCAGCTTAGTATTAGCGGGGGGCCCGGCCGGAGATACGCAGTATTTT.

The chain carries TRBV4-1 and TRBJ1-1; maybe TRBD1 (5 bases). This CDR3 region has 14 residues. Germline CDR1 MGHRA, CDR2 YSYEKL. The V gene lost 2 bases and the J gene lost 5 bases, with 12 bases spanning the gap. The CDR3 sequence: CASSQFSGGTEAFF. The CDR3 coding sequence is TGCGCCAGCAGCCAATTCAGTGGGGGGACTGAAGCTTTCTTT.

Here the CDR3 DNA reads TGTGCCAGCACTCTACAGGGACAGCTCTCTGGAAACACCATATATTTT. Translating gives CASTLQGQLSGNTIYF. The chain recombines TRBV6-6 with TRBJ1-3; 7 bases are shared with TRBD1. V was clipped by 7 bases and J by 0 bases; unmatched bases: 9. The CDR3 has 16 amino acids. Per the germline V gene, CDR1 is MNHNY and CDR2 is SVGAGI (reference sequence).

The V gene is TRBV7-2, the J gene TRBJ1-5; 8 bases are a match to TRBD1. With V trimmed by 4 bases and J by 6 bases, 8 bases remained unmatched. There are 15 residues in the CDR3. Germline CDR1 reads SGHTA; CDR2 reads FQGNSA. For the CDR3, the DNA is TGTGCCAGCAGCTCTCACCAGGGGGCTGGTCAGCCCCAGCATTTT. Residues: CASSSHQGAGQPQHF.

The rearrangement uses TRBV7-2 and TRBJ2-1; TRBD1 matches at 10 bases. Germline V gene data show CDR1 as SGHTA and CDR2 as FQGNSA. Germline trimming cut 5 bases from V and 7 bases from J; bases unmatched to any gene: 8. There are 15 residues in the CDR3. The CDR3: CASSPGTGVLNEQFF. The CDR3 DNA follows: TGTGCCAGCAGCCCCGGGACAGGGGTTTTGAATGAGCAGTTCTTC.

The chain couples TRBV6-5 to TRBJ1-6; D remains unclear. The CDR3 has 12 amino acids. Trimming shortened V by 5 bases and J by 10 bases, and 9 bases separated the two germline ends. Germline-derived CDR1 and CDR2 are MNHEY and SVGAGI. For the CDR3, the DNA is TGTGCCAGCAGTCCGGGAAACTCACCCCTCCACTTT. It yields the protein CASSPGNSPLHF.

The chain links TRBV11-2 to TRBJ1-1; TRBD1 is a possible D gene (6 bases). This CDR3 spans 16 amino acids. Trimming took off 7 bases at V and 5 bases at J, with 23 bases between the two ends. Germline values: CDR1 SGHAT, CDR2 FQNNGV. The DNA for the CDR3 is TGTGCCAGCAAGGCATCCCGGGGGGCTAGGGGGACTGAAGCTTTCTTT. Translation gives CASKASRGARGTEAFF.

This clone was detected only once. The V and J genes are TRBV7-9 and TRBJ2-7, with TRBD1 as a possible D gene (6 bases). V lost 11 bases and J lost 3, with 23 bases in between. In germline, CDR1 is SEHNR, CDR2 FQNEAQ (reference sequence). This CDR3 contains 15 residues. The CDR3 DNA follows: TGTGCCGCTCATGCCGTGAGGGGGAGTTTCTACGAGCAGTACTTC. Translation gives CAAHAVRGSFYEQYF. Full variable domain (outside the CDR3, taken from reference TRBV7-9 and TRBJ2-7): DTGVSQNPRHKITKRGQNVTFRCDPISEHNRLYWYRQTLGQGPEFLTYFQNEAQLEKSRLLSDRFSAERPKGSFSTLEIQRTEQGDSAMYLCAAHAVRGSFYEQYFGPGTRLTVT.